This T cell receptor (beta chain) was documented in a study of chemoradiotherapy in HPV16-positive cancers. TCRdb's table, derived via immunoSEQ multiplex PCR, lists solely in-frame clones and lacks some. The sample holds about 3,500 clones, approximately 79% seen once. This clone was found once. J was trimmed by 6 bases and V by 8 bases; bases with no gene match: 9. The V gene's germline CDR1 is SQVTM and CDR2 ANQGSEA. The CDR3 is 12 amino acids. V usage is TRBV29-1 and J usage is TRBJ2-7; TRBD1 agrees at 8 bases. The receptor was derived from a human donor with HPV-associated anogenital cancer. The specimen comprised tumor tissue, sampled from a patient who underwent chemoradiotherapy. The CDR3 region has the DNA TGCAGCTATAGGACAGGGTCCCTCGAGCAGTACTTC. Amino acids: CSYRTGSLEQYF.